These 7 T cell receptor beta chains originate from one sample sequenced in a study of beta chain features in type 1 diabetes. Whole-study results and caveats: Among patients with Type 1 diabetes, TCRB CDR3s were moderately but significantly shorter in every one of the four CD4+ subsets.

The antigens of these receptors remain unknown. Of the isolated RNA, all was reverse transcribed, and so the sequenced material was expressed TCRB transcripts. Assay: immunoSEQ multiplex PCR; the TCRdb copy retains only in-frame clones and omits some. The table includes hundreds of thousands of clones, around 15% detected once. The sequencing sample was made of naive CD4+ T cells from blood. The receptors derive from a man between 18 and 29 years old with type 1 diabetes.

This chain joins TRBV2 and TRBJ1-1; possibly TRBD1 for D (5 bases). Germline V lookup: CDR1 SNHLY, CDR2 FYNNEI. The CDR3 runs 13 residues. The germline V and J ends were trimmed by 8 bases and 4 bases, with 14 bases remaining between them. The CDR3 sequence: CASLGTGATEAFF. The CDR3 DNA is TGTGCCAGCCTAGGAACCGGGGCCACTGAAGCTTTCTTT.

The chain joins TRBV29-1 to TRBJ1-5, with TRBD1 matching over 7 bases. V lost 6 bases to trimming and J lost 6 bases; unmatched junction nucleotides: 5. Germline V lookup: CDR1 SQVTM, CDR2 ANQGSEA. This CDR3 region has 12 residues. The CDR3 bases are TGCAGCGTGAGACAGGGAGGTCAGCCCCAGCATTTT. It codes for CSVRQGGQPQHF.

DNA for the CDR3: TGTGCCAGCTCCCCCAAAAATCAGCCCCAGCATTTT. It is translated as CASSPKNQPQHF. The V and J genes are TRBV18 and TRBJ1-5; D unresolved. In germline, CDR1 is KGHSH, CDR2 LQKENI. V lost 6 bases and J lost 4, with 7 bases in between. CDR3 length: 12 amino acids.

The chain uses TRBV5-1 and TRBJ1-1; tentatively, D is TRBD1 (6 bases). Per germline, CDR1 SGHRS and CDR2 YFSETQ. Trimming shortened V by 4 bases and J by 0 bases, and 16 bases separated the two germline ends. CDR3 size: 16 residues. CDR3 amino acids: CASSLSLGGVNTEAFF. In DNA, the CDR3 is TGCGCCAGCAGCCTATCCCTCGGGGGCGTGAACACTGAAGCTTTCTTT.

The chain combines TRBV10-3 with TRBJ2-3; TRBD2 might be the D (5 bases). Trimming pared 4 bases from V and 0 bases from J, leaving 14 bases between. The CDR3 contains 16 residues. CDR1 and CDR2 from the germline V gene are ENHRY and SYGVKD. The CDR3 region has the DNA TGTGCCATCAGTGGTACTGCGGGCCCTAGCACAGATACGCAGTATTTT. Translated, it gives CAISGTAGPSTDTQYF.

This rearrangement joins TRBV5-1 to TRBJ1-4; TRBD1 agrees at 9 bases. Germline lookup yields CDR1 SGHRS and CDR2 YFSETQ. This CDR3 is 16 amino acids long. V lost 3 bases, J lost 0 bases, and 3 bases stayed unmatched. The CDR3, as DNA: TGCGCCAGCAGCTACACAGGGGGCTCAACTAATGAAAAACTGTTTTTT. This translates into CASSYTGGSTNEKLFF.

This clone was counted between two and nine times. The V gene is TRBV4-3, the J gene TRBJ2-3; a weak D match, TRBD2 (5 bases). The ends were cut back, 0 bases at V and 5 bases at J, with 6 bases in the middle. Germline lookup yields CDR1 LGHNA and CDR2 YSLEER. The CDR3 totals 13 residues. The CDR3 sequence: CASSQEGEDTQYF. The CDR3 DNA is TGCGCCAGCAGCCAAGAGGGAGAAGATACGCAGTATTTT.